The sequence of this T cell receptor (beta chain) was determined in a study of beta chain features in type 1 diabetes. This CDR3 contains 14 residues. Germline assignment: CDR1 MGHDK and CDR2 SYGVNS. V was pared by 0 bases and J by 13 bases, with 16 bases between. Whole-study findings and limits: TCRB repertoires of naive, central memory and Treg cells appeared more similar among patients than among healthy donors. Small HLA sub-analyses could not settle whether HLA shapes TCRB rearrangement. PCR could preferentially amplify shorter templates, alike in patients and controls.

Since all of the isolated RNA was reverse transcribed, expressed TCRB transcripts were what got sequenced. Sequencing used immunoSEQ multiplex PCR; TCRdb keeps in-frame clones, though not all of them. The table shows 240,000 or so clones, with roughly two thirds occurring only once. Purity above 95% was achieved in all sorted populations. Details on this clone: Its specificity is unknown.

This TCR derives from a man under 40 in good health. The specimen sequenced was naive CD4+ T cells from blood. V and J are TRBV25-1 and TRBJ2-4; D might be TRBD1 (5 bases). CDR3 coding DNA: TGTGCCAGCAGTGAATATGGCGGATCTAGGGGACAGTACTTC. It encodes CASSEYGGSRGQYF.